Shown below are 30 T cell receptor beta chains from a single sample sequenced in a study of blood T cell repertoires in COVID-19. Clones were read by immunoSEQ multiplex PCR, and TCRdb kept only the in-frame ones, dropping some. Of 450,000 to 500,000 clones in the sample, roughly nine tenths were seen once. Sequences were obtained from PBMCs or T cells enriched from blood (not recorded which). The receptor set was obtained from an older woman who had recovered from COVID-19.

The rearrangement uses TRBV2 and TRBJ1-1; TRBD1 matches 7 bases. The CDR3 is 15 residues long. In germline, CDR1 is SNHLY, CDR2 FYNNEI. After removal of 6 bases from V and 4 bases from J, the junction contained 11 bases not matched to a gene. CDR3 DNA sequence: TGTGCCAGCAGCGCCCCCCGGGACAGAAGCACTGAAGCTTTCTTT. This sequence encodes CASSAPRDRSTEAFF.

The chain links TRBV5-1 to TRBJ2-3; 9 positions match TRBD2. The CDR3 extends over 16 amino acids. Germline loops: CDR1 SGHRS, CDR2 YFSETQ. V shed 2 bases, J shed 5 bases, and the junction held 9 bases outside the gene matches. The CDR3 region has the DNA TGCGCCAGCAGCTTACGCGGGGGGGCCGTTGGAGATACGCAGTATTTT. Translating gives CASSLRGGAVGDTQYF.

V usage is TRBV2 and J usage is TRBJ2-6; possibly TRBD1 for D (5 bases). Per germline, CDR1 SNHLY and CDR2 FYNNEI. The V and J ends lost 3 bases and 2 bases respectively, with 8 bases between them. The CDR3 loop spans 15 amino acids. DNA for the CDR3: TGTGCCAGCAGTGAGCAGGGCGCTGGGGCCAACGTCCTGACTTTC. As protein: CASSEQGAGANVLTF.

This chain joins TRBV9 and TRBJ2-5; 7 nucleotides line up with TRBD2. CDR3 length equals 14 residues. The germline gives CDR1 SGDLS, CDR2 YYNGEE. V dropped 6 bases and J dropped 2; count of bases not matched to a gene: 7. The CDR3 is CASTGGGPQETQYF. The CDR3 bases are TGTGCCAGCACCGGCGGGGGTCCTCAAGAGACCCAGTACTTC.

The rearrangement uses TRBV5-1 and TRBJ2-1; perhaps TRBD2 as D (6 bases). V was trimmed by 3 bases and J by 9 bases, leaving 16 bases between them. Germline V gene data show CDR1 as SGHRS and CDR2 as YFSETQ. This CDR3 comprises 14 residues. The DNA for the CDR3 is TGCGCCAGCAGCTCCGGGGGTCTTACAAGTGAGCAGTTCTTC. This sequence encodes CASSSGGLTSEQFF.

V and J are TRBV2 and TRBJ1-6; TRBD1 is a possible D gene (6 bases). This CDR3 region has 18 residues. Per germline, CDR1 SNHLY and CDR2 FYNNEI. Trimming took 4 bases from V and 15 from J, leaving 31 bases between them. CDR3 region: CASSARGWGGSSGLILHF. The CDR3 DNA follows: TGTGCCAGCAGTGCGCGTGGATGGGGGGGCTCGAGCGGACTTATCCTCCACTTT.

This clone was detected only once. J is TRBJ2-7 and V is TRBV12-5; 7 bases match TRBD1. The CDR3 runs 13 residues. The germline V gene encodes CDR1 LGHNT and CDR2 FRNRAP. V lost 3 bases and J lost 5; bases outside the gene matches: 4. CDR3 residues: CASGFEGANEQYF. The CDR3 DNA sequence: TGTGCTAGTGGTTTTGAGGGGGCTAACGAGCAGTACTTC.

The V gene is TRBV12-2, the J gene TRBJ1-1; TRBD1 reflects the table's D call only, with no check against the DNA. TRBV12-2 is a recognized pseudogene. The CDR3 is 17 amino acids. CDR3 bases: TGTGCAAGTCGCCCCAAACGTATGACAGGCTCGAACACTGAAGCTTTCTTT. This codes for CASRPKRMTGSNTEAFF.

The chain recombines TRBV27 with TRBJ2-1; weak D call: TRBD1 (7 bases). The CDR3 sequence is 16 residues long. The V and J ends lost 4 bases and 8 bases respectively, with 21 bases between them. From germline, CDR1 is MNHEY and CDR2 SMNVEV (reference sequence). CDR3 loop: CASSSPRTGRRDEQFF. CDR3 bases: TGTGCCAGCAGTTCACCCCGGACAGGCCGGAGGGATGAGCAGTTCTTC.

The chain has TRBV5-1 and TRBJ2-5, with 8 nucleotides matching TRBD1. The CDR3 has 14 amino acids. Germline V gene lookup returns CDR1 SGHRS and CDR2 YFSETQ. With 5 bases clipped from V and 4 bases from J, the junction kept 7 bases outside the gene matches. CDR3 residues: CASRRGTGGETQYF. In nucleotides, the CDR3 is TGCGCCAGCAGAAGAGGGACAGGCGGAGAGACCCAGTACTTC.

CDR3 DNA: TGCGCCAGCAGCGCAGGGGTCCAATCAAATGAAAAACTGTTTTTT. Translated, it gives CASSAGVQSNEKLFF. The J gene is TRBJ1-4, the V gene TRBV4-1; D might be TRBD1 (6 bases). V lost 5 bases and J 5 bases, leaving 15 bases between the germline ends. The CDR3 sequence is 15 residues long. Looked up from germline, CDR1 is MGHRA and CDR2 is YSYEKL.

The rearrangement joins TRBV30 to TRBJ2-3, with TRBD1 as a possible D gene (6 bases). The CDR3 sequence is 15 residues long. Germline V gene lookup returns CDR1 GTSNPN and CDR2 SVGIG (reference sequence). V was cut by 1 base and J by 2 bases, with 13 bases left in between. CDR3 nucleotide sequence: TGTGCCTGGAGTGCAGGGGCTGGGAACACAGATACGCAGTATTTT. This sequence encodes CAWSAGAGNTDTQYF.

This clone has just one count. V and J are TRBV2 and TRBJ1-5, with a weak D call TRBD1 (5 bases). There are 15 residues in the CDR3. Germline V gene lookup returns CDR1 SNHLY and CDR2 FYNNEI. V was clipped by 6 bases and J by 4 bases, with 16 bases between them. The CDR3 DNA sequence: TGTGCCAGCAGCCCCGGGGGGGTTGGGAATCAGCCCCAGCATTTT. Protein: CASSPGGVGNQPQHF.

The CDR3: CASRPDRGTGELFF. The CDR3 DNA reads as TGTGCCAGCAGACCTGACAGGGGGACCGGGGAGCTGTTTTTT. The J gene is TRBJ2-2, the V gene TRBV6-4, with TRBD1 matching over 9 bases. J gave up 5 bases and V 6 bases, and 4 bases lay outside the gene matches. The CDR3 spans 14 residues. Germline values: CDR1 MRHNA, CDR2 SNTAGT.

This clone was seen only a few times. The CDR3 sequence is CASSWTGKSLTEAFF. CDR3 in DNA: TGCGCCAGCAGCTGGACAGGGAAATCCCTTACTGAAGCTTTCTTT. J is TRBJ1-1 and V is TRBV5-1; 8 nucleotides align to TRBD1. Unmatched junction bases numbered 9, after V lost 3 bases and J lost 5 bases. This CDR3 has 15 residues. Germline V gene sequence: CDR1 SGHRS, CDR2 YFSETQ.

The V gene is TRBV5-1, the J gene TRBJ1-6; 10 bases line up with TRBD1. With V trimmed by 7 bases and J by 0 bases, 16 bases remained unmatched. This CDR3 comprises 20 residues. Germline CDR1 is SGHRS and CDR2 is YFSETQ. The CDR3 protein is CASQLFAPDRGSSYNSPLHF. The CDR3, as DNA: TGCGCCAGCCAGTTATTCGCTCCGGACAGGGGGAGCTCCTATAATTCACCCCTCCACTTT.

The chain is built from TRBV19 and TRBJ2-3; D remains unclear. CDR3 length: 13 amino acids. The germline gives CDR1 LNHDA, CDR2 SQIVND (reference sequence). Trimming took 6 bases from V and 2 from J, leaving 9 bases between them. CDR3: CASRNTATDTQYF. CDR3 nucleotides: TGTGCCAGTAGGAACACCGCCACAGATACGCAGTATTTT.

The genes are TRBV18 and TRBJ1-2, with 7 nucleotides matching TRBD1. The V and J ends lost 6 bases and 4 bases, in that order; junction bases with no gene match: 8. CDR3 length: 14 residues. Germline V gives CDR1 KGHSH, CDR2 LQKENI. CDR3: CASSPRQGFYGYTF. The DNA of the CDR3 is TGTGCCAGCTCCCCGAGACAGGGTTTCTATGGCTACACCTTC. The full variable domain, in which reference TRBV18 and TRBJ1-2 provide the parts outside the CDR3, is NAGVMQNPRHLVRRRGQEARLRCSPMKGHSHVYWYRQLPEEGLKFMVYLQKENIIDESGMPKERFSAEFPKEGPSILRIQQVVRGDSAAYFCASSPRQGFYGYTFGSGTRLTVV.

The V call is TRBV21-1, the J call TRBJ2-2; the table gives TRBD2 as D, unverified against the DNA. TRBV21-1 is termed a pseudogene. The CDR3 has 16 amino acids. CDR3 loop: CASSNPRGGASGELFF. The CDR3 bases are TGTGCCAGCAGCAACCCCCGCGGGGGGGCTAGCGGGGAGCTGTTTTTT.

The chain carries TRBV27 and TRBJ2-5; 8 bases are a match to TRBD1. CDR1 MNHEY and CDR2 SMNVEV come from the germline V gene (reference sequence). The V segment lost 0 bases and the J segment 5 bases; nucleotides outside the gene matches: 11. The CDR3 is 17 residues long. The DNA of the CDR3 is TGTGCCAGCAGTTTATCGAGGTTGGGGACAGGCCGGGAGACCCAGTACTTC. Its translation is CASSLSRLGTGRETQYF.

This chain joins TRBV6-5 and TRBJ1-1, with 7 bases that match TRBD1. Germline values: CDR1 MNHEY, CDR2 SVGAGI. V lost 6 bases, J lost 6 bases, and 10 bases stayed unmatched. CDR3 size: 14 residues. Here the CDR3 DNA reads TGTGCCAGCAGGGTTCAGGGGGAGAGGCCTGAAGCTTTCTTT. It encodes CASRVQGERPEAFF.

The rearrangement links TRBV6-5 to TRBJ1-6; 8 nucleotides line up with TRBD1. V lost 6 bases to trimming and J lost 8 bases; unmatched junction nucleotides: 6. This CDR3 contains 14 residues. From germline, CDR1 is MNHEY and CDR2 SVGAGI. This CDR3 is CASSWTGRDSPLHF. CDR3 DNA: TGTGCCAGCAGCTGGACAGGGCGGGATTCACCCCTCCACTTT.

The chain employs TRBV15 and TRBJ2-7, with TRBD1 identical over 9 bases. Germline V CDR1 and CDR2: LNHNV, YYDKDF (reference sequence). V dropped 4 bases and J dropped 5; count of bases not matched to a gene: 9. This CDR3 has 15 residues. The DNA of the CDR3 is TGTGCCACCAGCACACGCCCAGACAGGGGGAACGAGCAGTACGTC. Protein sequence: CATSTRPDRGNEQYV.

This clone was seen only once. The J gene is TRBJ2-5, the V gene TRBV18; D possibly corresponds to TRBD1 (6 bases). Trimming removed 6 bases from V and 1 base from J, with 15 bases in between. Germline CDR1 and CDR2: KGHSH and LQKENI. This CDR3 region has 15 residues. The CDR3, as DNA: TGTGCCAGCTCCACGTCAAGGGGGTTCCAAGAGACCCAGTACTTC. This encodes CASSTSRGFQETQYF. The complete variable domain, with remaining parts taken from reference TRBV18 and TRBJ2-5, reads NAGVMQNPRHLVRRRGQEARLRCSPMKGHSHVYWYRQLPEEGLKFMVYLQKENIIDESGMPKERFSAEFPKEGPSILRIQQVVRGDSAAYFCASSTSRGFQETQYFGPGTRLLVL.

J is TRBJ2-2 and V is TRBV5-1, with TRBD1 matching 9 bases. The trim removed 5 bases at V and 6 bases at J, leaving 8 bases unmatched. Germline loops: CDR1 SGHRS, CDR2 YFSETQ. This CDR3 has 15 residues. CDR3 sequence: CASSEGTGLAGELFF. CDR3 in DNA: TGCGCCAGCAGTGAGGGGACAGGGCTTGCCGGGGAGCTGTTTTTT.

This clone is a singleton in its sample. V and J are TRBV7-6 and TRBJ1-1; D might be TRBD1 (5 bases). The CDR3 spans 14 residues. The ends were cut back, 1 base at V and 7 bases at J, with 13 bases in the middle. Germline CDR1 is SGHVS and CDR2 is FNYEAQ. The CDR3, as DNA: TGTGCCAGCAGCTTAGGGGGGTTCGGGGGTGAAGCTTTCTTT. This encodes CASSLGGFGGEAFF.

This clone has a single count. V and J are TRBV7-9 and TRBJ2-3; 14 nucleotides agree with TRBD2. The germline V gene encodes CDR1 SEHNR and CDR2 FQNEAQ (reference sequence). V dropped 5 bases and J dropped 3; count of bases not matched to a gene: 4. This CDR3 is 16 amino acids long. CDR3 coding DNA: TGTGCCAGCAGCCCGGGACTAGCGGGAGCTACAGATACGCAGTATTTT. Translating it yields CASSPGLAGATDTQYF.

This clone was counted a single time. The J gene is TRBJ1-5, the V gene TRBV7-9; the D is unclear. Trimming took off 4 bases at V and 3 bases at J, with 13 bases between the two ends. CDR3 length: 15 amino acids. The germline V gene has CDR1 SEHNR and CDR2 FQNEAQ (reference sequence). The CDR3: CASSSTDAINQPQHF. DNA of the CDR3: TGTGCCAGCAGCTCCACAGACGCGATCAATCAGCCCCAGCATTTT. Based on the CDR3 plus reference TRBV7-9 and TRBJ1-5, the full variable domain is DTGVSQNPRHKITKRGQNVTFRCDPISEHNRLYWYRQTLGQGPEFLTYFQNEAQLEKSRLLSDRFSAERPKGSFSTLEIQRTEQGDSAMYLCASSSTDAINQPQHFGDGTRLSIL.

CDR3 in amino acids: CASSLVGQVDQPQHF. CDR3 sequence (DNA): TGTGCCAGCAGCTTAGTAGGACAGGTAGATCAGCCCCAGCATTTT. V gene TRBV7-2 combines with J gene TRBJ1-5, with 7 bases that match TRBD1. CDR1 and CDR2 from the germline V gene are SGHTA and FQGNSA. V lost 1 base to trimming and J lost 5 bases; unmatched junction nucleotides: 5. This CDR3 contains 15 residues.

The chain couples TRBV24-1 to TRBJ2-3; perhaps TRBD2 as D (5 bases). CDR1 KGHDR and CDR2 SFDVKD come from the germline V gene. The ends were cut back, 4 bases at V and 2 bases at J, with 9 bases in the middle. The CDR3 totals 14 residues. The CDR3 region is CATSEPRDTDTQYF. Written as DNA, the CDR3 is TGTGCCACCAGTGAACCCCGGGACACAGATACGCAGTATTTT.